The clone carrying this TCR beta chain came up a few times. The target antigen is unknown. The assay was immunoSEQ multiplex PCR, and TCRdb's table has in-frame clones only and misses some. The table shows 11,000 to 15,000 clones, with around 82% occurring only once. Germline values: CDR1 SNHLY, CDR2 FYNNEI. The CDR3 contains 12 residues. Trimming took off 8 bases at V and 4 bases at J, with 8 bases between the two ends. This entry comes from a study of PD-1 blockade in classical Hodgkin lymphoma. The study, taken as a whole, reports: Before treatment, TCR diversity in newly diagnosed patients was reportedly lower than in healthy donors. TCR diversity rose significantly by C4D1 in CD4+ but not CD8+ cells. Those achieving complete response showed baseline diversity like newly diagnosed patients.

Every one of the patients relapsed after autologous stem cell transplantation (brentuximab vedotin exposure was variable). When best responses were assessed, they were complete response, partial response or progressive disease. The clonotype originates from a human donor with classical Hodgkin lymphoma. The material sequenced was peripheral blood mononuclear cells (PBMCs), taken before the second cycle of nivolumab. V gene TRBV2 combines with J gene TRBJ1-4; D gene ambiguous. This CDR3 is CASSGVNEKLFF. The CDR3 bases are TGTGCCAGCTCAGGAGTTAATGAAAAACTGTTTTTT. Drawing the rest from reference TRBV2 and TRBJ1-4, the complete variable domain is EPEVTQTPSHQVTQMGQEVILRCVPISNHLYFYWYRQILGQKVEFLVSFYNNEISEKSEIFDDQFSVERPDGSNFTLKIRSTKLEDSAMYFCASSGVNEKLFFGSGTQLSVL.